This T cell receptor beta chain derives from a study of Ad26.COV2.S vaccination and SARS-CoV-2 variants. V was trimmed by 4 bases and J by 2 bases, leaving 6 bases between them. This CDR3 region has 12 residues. In germline, CDR1 is MDHEN, CDR2 SYDVKM. Treatment of the sample: about 20 received Ad26.COV2.S at low or high dose, single or two shots; several received placebo; per-sample allocation not given. Sampling took place 63 days after the first vaccine or placebo injection. The data were produced by immunoSEQ multiplex PCR, yet TCRdb's version contains in-frame clones alone and is incomplete. The sample has about 330,000 clones; around 90% are singletons.

Specimen: peripheral blood, collected in a trial of Ad26.COV2.S vaccine versus placebo. The TCR originated in a person aged 18-65 years who received the Ad26.COV2.S COVID-19 vaccine or a placebo. The chain has TRBV28 and TRBJ2-7; D ambiguous. The CDR3 nucleotides are TGTGCCAGCAGTTCCTCCCCCTACGAGCAGTACTTC. Amino acid sequence: CASSSSPYEQYF.